The next 3 T cell receptor beta chains were all read from a single sample in a study of T cells after somatic rescue of genetic block. Assay: immunoSEQ multiplex PCR; the TCRdb copy retains only in-frame clones and omits some. In the table there are roughly 7,000 clones, over 70% of which are singletons. The specimen sequenced was peripheral blood mononuclear cells (PBMCs). These receptor sequences come from a boy aged 10-17 years.

This clone was counted a few times. The gene calls are TRBV5-1 and TRBJ2-3, with D tentatively TRBD1 (6 bases). The length of the CDR3 is 14 residues. Trimming removed 0 bases from V and 5 bases from J, with 10 bases in between. Germline CDR1 is SGHRS and CDR2 is YFSETQ. CDR3 in DNA: TGCGCCAGCAGCTTGGGACAGGTTATAGATACGCAGTATTTT. Protein sequence: CASSLGQVIDTQYF.

The chain links TRBV5-4 to TRBJ2-7, with TRBD2 identical over 9 bases. CDR3 length: 16 amino acids. Germline lookup yields CDR1 SGHNT and CDR2 YYREEE (reference sequence). V lost 0 bases and J lost 5; bases outside the gene matches: 9. DNA of the CDR3: TGTGCCAGCAGCTTGGTCTCTGCGGGAGGGCCTAACGAGCAGTACTTC. Amino acids: CASSLVSAGGPNEQYF.

This sequence joins TRBV6-1 and TRBJ2-2, with a possible D match to TRBD2 (6 bases). This CDR3 contains 13 residues. Trimming removed 6 bases from V and 5 bases from J, with 10 bases in between. CDR1 is MNHNS and CDR2 is SASEGT in the germline V gene. The CDR3, as DNA: TGTGCCAGCAGGGGAGGAAGGACCGGGGAGCTGTTTTTT. It is translated as CASRGGRTGELFF.